The entry that follows covers one T cell receptor (beta chain) sequence. The source of the sample is a study of blood T cells in healthy people across ages. Primed by a sample-barcoded 5' primer and a J-beta primer mix, a second PCR proceeded for about 6 to 11 cycles. TCRdb processed the 5' RACE reads anew with MiXCR; each CDR3 protein has one entry. The profile covers around 1.5 million distinct CDR3 sequences, with approximately 42% appearing a single time and approximately 7.9% taken by the ten largest. Germline V lookup: CDR1 DFQATT, CDR2 SNEGSKA (reference sequence). The V and J ends lost 6 bases and 0 bases respectively, with 6 bases between them. CDR3 length: 12 residues.

The chain couples TRBV20-1 to TRBJ1-5; D is ambiguous. Material for sequencing was blood. This receptor was obtained from a woman aged 18-30 years in good health. The CDR3 is CSAKISNQPQHF. The DNA for the CDR3 is TGCAGTGCCAAGATTAGCAATCAGCCCCAGCATTTT.